Below, 11 T cell receptor beta chains from the same sample are listed, as sequenced in a study of a mutant IDH1 vaccine in newly diagnosed glioma. These receptors have no known antigen. Time point reported: week 35, safety follow-up. One vaccine dose held 300 ug of mutant IDH1 20-mer peptide and came with topical imiquimod. The method was immunoSEQ multiplex PCR; TCRdb's version includes in-frame clones alone and lacks a portion of them. The sample has 35,000 to 45,000 clones; approximately 80% are singletons. This specimen consisted of PBMCs, obtained from a glioma patient whose treatment included an IDH1 peptide vaccine. All receptors derive from a woman aged 45-65 years with glioma.

The rearrangement uses TRBV4-3 and TRBJ2-7; D not certain. Trimming stripped 0 bases from V and 0 bases from J, with 9 bases between. CDR1 and CDR2 from the germline V gene are LGHNA and YSLEER. This CDR3 region has 15 residues. The CDR3 DNA reads TGCGCCAGCAGCCAAGAGGTGGACGGCTCCTACGAGCAGTACTTC. Its protein product is CASSQEVDGSYEQYF.

The chain has TRBV6-1 and TRBJ2-5; D gene unclear. This CDR3 is 14 amino acids long. V lost 1 base and J lost 4, with 10 bases in between. Germline-derived CDR1 and CDR2 are MNHNS and SASEGT. The CDR3 loop reads CASSEGPRGETQYF. DNA of the CDR3: TGTGCCAGCAGTGAAGGACCTCGTGGAGAGACCCAGTACTTC.

The chain carries TRBV6-6 and TRBJ1-1, with D perhaps matching TRBD1 (5 bases). V lost 2 bases and J lost 2, with 9 bases in between. CDR1 and CDR2 from the germline V gene are MNHNY and SVGAGI (reference sequence). This CDR3 has 14 residues. In nucleotides, the CDR3 is TGTGCCAGCAGTTACGGGGGGTACAACACTGAAGCTTTCTTT. This codes for CASSYGGYNTEAFF.

The J gene is TRBJ2-5, the V gene TRBV5-6, with TRBD1 matching 11 bases. Losses at the gene ends were 5 bases for V and 5 bases for J; bases not matched to a gene: 8. CDR1 is SGHDT and CDR2 is YYEEEE in the germline V gene. CDR3 length: 15 amino acids. CDR3 loop: CASRQDRGLGETQYF. In nucleotides, the CDR3 is TGTGCCAGCAGGCAGGACAGGGGGCTGGGTGAGACCCAGTACTTC. The full variable domain, with the rest looked up from reference TRBV5-6 and TRBJ2-5, is DAGVTQSPTHLIKTRGQQVTLRCSPKSGHDTVSWYQQALGQGPQFIFQYYEEEERQRGNFPDRFSGHQFPNYSSELNVNALLLGDSALYLCASRQDRGLGETQYFGPGTRLLVL.

This clone appeared a single time. V usage is TRBV5-5 and J usage is TRBJ2-1; 8 bases are shared with TRBD2. The ends lost 4 bases at V and 1 base at J; junction bases unmatched: 4. Per germline, CDR1 SGHKS and CDR2 YYEKEE (reference sequence). CDR3 length: 15 residues. The CDR3 DNA follows: TGTGCCAGCAGCGCGGGACTAGTGTCCTACAATGAGCAGTTCTTC. As protein: CASSAGLVSYNEQFF.

J is TRBJ1-2 and V is TRBV19; 9 bases match TRBD1. Germline CDR1 reads LNHDA; CDR2 reads SQIVND (reference sequence). The CDR3 is made up of 13 amino acids. The trim removed 5 bases at V and 7 bases at J, leaving 5 bases unmatched. As DNA, the CDR3 is TGTGCCAGTAGTGCCACAGGGGGCTCTGGCTACACCTTC. Its protein is CASSATGGSGYTF.

The chain recombines TRBV2 with TRBJ1-1, with unresolved D. There are 13 residues in the CDR3. Trimming stripped 6 bases from V and 2 bases from J, with 10 bases between. The V gene's germline CDR1 is SNHLY and CDR2 FYNNEI. The CDR3 reads CASRLEPNTEAFF. CDR3 nucleotides: TGTGCCAGCAGATTAGAGCCAAACACTGAAGCTTTCTTT.

The V gene is TRBV19, the J gene TRBJ2-1, with TRBD2 matching 7 bases. Per the germline V gene, CDR1 is LNHDA and CDR2 is SQIVND (reference sequence). The CDR3 totals 14 residues. Germline trimming cut 6 bases from V and 9 bases from J; bases unmatched to any gene: 11. The CDR3 nucleotides read TGTGCCAGTAGCCTGGTAAGGAGGGAGGGTGAGCAGTTCTTC. This translates into CASSLVRREGEQFF.

This clone was counted a single time. V gene TRBV12-5 combines with J gene TRBJ1-3; D is possibly TRBD1 (5 bases). This CDR3 is 14 amino acids long. Per germline, CDR1 LGHNT and CDR2 FRNRAP. Trimming pared 3 bases from V and 4 bases from J, leaving 10 bases between. The CDR3 is CASGFGGAGNTIYF. The CDR3 coding sequence is TGTGCTAGTGGTTTTGGTGGGGCCGGAAACACCATATATTTT.

The CDR3 DNA reads TGTGCCAGCAGCGGGGGACAGGGGGACTACGAGCAGTACTTC. Protein sequence: CASSGGQGDYEQYF. The chain couples TRBV5-4 to TRBJ2-7; 11 positions agree with TRBD1. The trim removed 4 bases at V and 3 bases at J, leaving 3 bases unmatched. This CDR3 is 14 amino acids long. CDR1 and CDR2 (germline): SGHNT, YYREEE (reference sequence).

The chain combines TRBV9 with TRBJ2-7, with D possibly called TRBD1 or TRBD2 (5 bases each). V was shortened by 6 bases and J by 6 bases, with 19 bases between the two germline ends. CDR1 is SGDLS, CDR2 YYNGEE, per germline. The CDR3 covers 14 residues. Here the CDR3 DNA reads TGTGCCAGCACCGTGGGGACCAGCGGCTTCGAGCAGTACTTC. It encodes CASTVGTSGFEQYF.